This is a list of T cell receptor beta chains from one sample in a study of cytomegalovirus exposure and HLA in healthy donors. Some clones are missing from TCRdb's copy, which holds only in-frame ones; the method was immunoSEQ multiplex PCR. The sample consists of tens of thousands of clones, 96% of them appearing once. The material sequenced was PBMCs. Every receptor here comes from a man between 18 and 35 years old in good health and CMV-seronegative. Each CDR3 is given with its conserved first and last residue. The order of the fields is clone size, J gene, CDR3 length, D gene, V gene, CDR3 DNA, CDR3 protein. D genes are given only for firm matches. Part of the rows lack a size; the others show once, few, many or a class for expanded clones.

clone_size: NA; j_call: TRBJ2-1; cdr3_length: 16; d_call: TRBD2; v_call: TRBV9; cdr3_nt: TGTGCCAGCAGCGTGAAAACTAGCGGGAGTTTAAATGAGCAGTTCTTC; cdr3_aa: CASSVKTSGSLNEQFF
clone_size: NA; j_call: TRBJ2-3; cdr3_length: 19; d_call: TRBD2; v_call: TRBV7-9; cdr3_nt: TGTGCCAGCAGCTCGACTACACTAGCGGGTATGAGCAGCACAGATACGCAGTATTTT; cdr3_aa: CASSSTTLAGMSSTDTQYF
clone_size: once; j_call: TRBJ1-2; cdr3_length: 16; d_call: NA; v_call: TRBV5-1; cdr3_nt: TGCGCCAGCAGCTTGGACCGGCCGGGACAAACCTATGGCTACACCTTC; cdr3_aa: CASSLDRPGQTYGYTF
clone_size: NA; j_call: TRBJ1-5; cdr3_length: 15; d_call: TRBD1; v_call: TRBV7-8; cdr3_nt: TGTGCCAGCGGCGGACAGGGGTATAGCAATCAGCCCCAGCATTTT; cdr3_aa: CASGGQGYSNQPQHF
clone_size: NA; j_call: TRBJ2-1; cdr3_length: 12; d_call: NA; v_call: TRBV29-1; cdr3_nt: TGCAGCGTTGTTTTGGGTTCGGGTGAGCAGTTCTTC; cdr3_aa: CSVVLGSGEQFF
clone_size: once; j_call: TRBJ2-5; cdr3_length: 14; d_call: TRBD2; v_call: TRBV4-1; cdr3_nt: TGCGCCAGCAGACGTACTAGCGTTGGAGAGACCCAGTACTTC; cdr3_aa: CASRRTSVGETQYF
clone_size: NA; j_call: TRBJ2-7; cdr3_length: 12; d_call: NA; v_call: TRBV30; cdr3_nt: TGTGCCTGGAAGTTCGGGGTCACCGAGCAGTACTTC; cdr3_aa: CAWKFGVTEQYF
clone_size: NA; j_call: TRBJ2-1; cdr3_length: 12; d_call: TRBD1; v_call: TRBV30; cdr3_nt: TGTGCCTGGGGGGACAGGGTGCATGAGCAGTTCTTC; cdr3_aa: CAWGDRVHEQFF
clone_size: NA; j_call: TRBJ2-7; cdr3_length: 14; d_call: NA; v_call: TRBV28; cdr3_nt: TGTGCCAGCAGTTTCACAGGTAGATCCTACGAGCAGTACTTC; cdr3_aa: CASSFTGRSYEQYF
clone_size: NA; j_call: TRBJ2-5; cdr3_length: 13; d_call: NA; v_call: TRBV5-6; cdr3_nt: TGTGCCAGCAGCTTGGGGGGAGGAGAGACCCAGTACTTC; cdr3_aa: CASSLGGGETQYF
clone_size: NA; j_call: TRBJ1-5; cdr3_length: 15; d_call: NA; v_call: TRBV6-1; cdr3_nt: TGTGCCAGCAGTGACTGGGGAGCTAGCAATCAGCCCCAGCATTTT; cdr3_aa: CASSDWGASNQPQHF
clone_size: NA; j_call: TRBJ2-1; cdr3_length: 14; d_call: TRBD2; v_call: TRBV19; cdr3_nt: TGTGCCAGTAGTAACGCGGCCGGGGGGGCTGAGCAGTTCTTC; cdr3_aa: CASSNAAGGAEQFF
clone_size: NA; j_call: TRBJ2-2; cdr3_length: 14; d_call: NA; v_call: TRBV6-1; cdr3_nt: TGTGCCAGCAGTGAAGTTGAGGAGCCCGGGGAGCTGTTTTTT; cdr3_aa: CASSEVEEPGELFF
clone_size: NA; j_call: TRBJ2-4; cdr3_length: 15; d_call: TRBD2; v_call: TRBV28; cdr3_nt: TGTGCCAGCAGCCTGGGGTTTAGCGGGGAAAACATTCAGTACTTC; cdr3_aa: CASSLGFSGENIQYF
clone_size: NA; j_call: TRBJ2-4; cdr3_length: 16; d_call: NA; v_call: TRBV19; cdr3_nt: TGTGCCAGTAGTATTCGGCCAGGACTAGCCAAAAACATTCAGTACTTC; cdr3_aa: CASSIRPGLAKNIQYF
clone_size: NA; j_call: TRBJ2-5; cdr3_length: 15; d_call: NA; v_call: TRBV30; cdr3_nt: TGTGCCTGGAGTCCTACTTCGGGCCTAAAGGGGGCCCAGTACTTC; cdr3_aa: CAWSPTSGLKGAQYF
clone_size: few; j_call: TRBJ2-7; cdr3_length: 15; d_call: TRBD2; v_call: TRBV7-6; cdr3_nt: TGTGCCAGCAGCTTAGGTTCTAGCGGGAGCTACGAGCAGTACTTC; cdr3_aa: CASSLGSSGSYEQYF
clone_size: NA; j_call: TRBJ1-1; cdr3_length: 15; d_call: TRBD1; v_call: TRBV10-2; cdr3_nt: TGCGCCAGCAGCCCCCCGACCTGGACAGGCACTGGAGCTTTCTTT; cdr3_aa: CASSPPTWTGTGAFF
clone_size: NA; j_call: TRBJ2-1; cdr3_length: 13; d_call: NA; v_call: TRBV13; cdr3_nt: TGTGCCAGCAGCACGAGGACAGTAAATGAGCAGTTCTTC; cdr3_aa: CASSTRTVNEQFF
clone_size: NA; j_call: TRBJ1-1; cdr3_length: 12; d_call: NA; v_call: TRBV15; cdr3_nt: TGTGCCACCAGCAGAGATCTAAGTGAAGCTTTCTTT; cdr3_aa: CATSRDLSEAFF
clone_size: NA; j_call: TRBJ1-5; cdr3_length: 15; d_call: TRBD1; v_call: TRBV4-2; cdr3_nt: TGTGCCAGCAATGGACAGGCCGGGAGCAATCAGCCCCAGCATTTT; cdr3_aa: CASNGQAGSNQPQHF
clone_size: NA; j_call: TRBJ2-5; cdr3_length: 14; d_call: TRBD2; v_call: TRBV29-1; cdr3_nt: TGCAGCGTTGAGTTAGCGGGAGGCGCGGAGACCCAGTACTTC; cdr3_aa: CSVELAGGAETQYF
clone_size: NA; j_call: TRBJ2-5; cdr3_length: 11; d_call: NA; v_call: TRBV5-6; cdr3_nt: TGTGCCAGCAGCTTCGAAGAGACCCAGTACTTC; cdr3_aa: CASSFEETQYF
clone_size: NA; j_call: TRBJ2-3; cdr3_length: 16; d_call: NA; v_call: TRBV7-2; cdr3_nt: TGTGCCAGCAGCCCACGGATCAGCGGGAGCACAGATACGCAGTATTTT; cdr3_aa: CASSPRISGSTDTQYF
clone_size: once; j_call: TRBJ2-3; cdr3_length: 14; d_call: TRBD1; v_call: TRBV5-1; cdr3_nt: TGCGCCAGCAGCCCTCCGACACAGGGGGCATCGCAGTATTTT; cdr3_aa: CASSPPTQGASQYF
clone_size: NA; j_call: TRBJ2-7; cdr3_length: 13; d_call: NA; v_call: TRBV28; cdr3_nt: TGTGCCAGCAGTTTAGCGAGGATCTACGAGCAGTACTTC; cdr3_aa: CASSLARIYEQYF
clone_size: NA; j_call: TRBJ1-2; cdr3_length: 12; d_call: TRBD1; v_call: TRBV9; cdr3_nt: TGTGCCAGCAGGACAGGGTCAAATGGCTACACCTTC; cdr3_aa: CASRTGSNGYTF
clone_size: once; j_call: TRBJ1-4; cdr3_length: 15; d_call: TRBD1; v_call: TRBV6-5; cdr3_nt: TGTGCCAGCAGTTATACAGGGGGGCTAAATGAAAAACTGTTTTTT; cdr3_aa: CASSYTGGLNEKLFF
clone_size: NA; j_call: TRBJ2-5; cdr3_length: 14; d_call: TRBD1; v_call: TRBV2; cdr3_nt: TGTGCCAGCAGTGACGACAGGGATGGAGAGACCCAGTACTTC; cdr3_aa: CASSDDRDGETQYF
clone_size: NA; j_call: TRBJ2-5; cdr3_length: 14; d_call: NA; v_call: TRBV4-3; cdr3_nt: TGCGCCAGCAGCCTCCGAGGGGGTATCGAGACCCAGTACTTC; cdr3_aa: CASSLRGGIETQYF
clone_size: NA; j_call: TRBJ2-2; cdr3_length: 14; d_call: TRBD1; v_call: TRBV19; cdr3_nt: TGTGCCAGTTCCGGGACAGGGAACACCGGGGAGCTGTTTTTT; cdr3_aa: CASSGTGNTGELFF
clone_size: few; j_call: TRBJ1-4; cdr3_length: 12; d_call: NA; v_call: TRBV28; cdr3_nt: TGTGCCAGCAGTTTGTATAGACAGAAACTGTTTTTT; cdr3_aa: CASSLYRQKLFF
clone_size: NA; j_call: TRBJ2-2; cdr3_length: 14; d_call: NA; v_call: TRBV19; cdr3_nt: TGTGCCACGAGCTCTACAGGGTTGGGCGGGGAGCTGTTTTTT; cdr3_aa: CATSSTGLGGELFF
clone_size: NA; j_call: TRBJ2-2; cdr3_length: 14; d_call: NA; v_call: TRBV19; cdr3_nt: TGTGCCAGTAGTATAGTCGCGCCGACCGGGGAGCTGTTTTTT; cdr3_aa: CASSIVAPTGELFF